This T cell receptor (beta chain) comes out of a study of blood T cell repertoires in COVID-19. Study details: The United States, Italy and Spain provided the acute and convalescent COVID-19 samples. The analysed material was cDNA or gDNA that came from T cells, B-cell-depleted T cells, or PBMCs.

The germline CDR1 and CDR2 sequences are LNHNV and YYDKDF (reference sequence). This CDR3 spans 14 amino acids. Profiling relied on immunoSEQ multiplex PCR, and the TCRdb table lists in-frame clones only, not all of them. The table includes 150,000 to 180,000 clones, roughly 88% detected once. Notes on this clone: Sequence at one end of the junction differs from germline and may be a read error. The same CDR3 arises from other DNA sequences in this sample as well.

This sequence originates from a man aged 55 to 70 with COVID-19, enrolled during active disease. The genes are TRBV15 and TRBJ2-7, with 9 bases matching TRBD1. Source material: peripheral blood. The CDR3 region has the DNA TGTGCCACCAGCGGAGACAGGGGGAGCTACGAGCAGTACTTC. Amino acids: CATSGDRGSYEQYF.